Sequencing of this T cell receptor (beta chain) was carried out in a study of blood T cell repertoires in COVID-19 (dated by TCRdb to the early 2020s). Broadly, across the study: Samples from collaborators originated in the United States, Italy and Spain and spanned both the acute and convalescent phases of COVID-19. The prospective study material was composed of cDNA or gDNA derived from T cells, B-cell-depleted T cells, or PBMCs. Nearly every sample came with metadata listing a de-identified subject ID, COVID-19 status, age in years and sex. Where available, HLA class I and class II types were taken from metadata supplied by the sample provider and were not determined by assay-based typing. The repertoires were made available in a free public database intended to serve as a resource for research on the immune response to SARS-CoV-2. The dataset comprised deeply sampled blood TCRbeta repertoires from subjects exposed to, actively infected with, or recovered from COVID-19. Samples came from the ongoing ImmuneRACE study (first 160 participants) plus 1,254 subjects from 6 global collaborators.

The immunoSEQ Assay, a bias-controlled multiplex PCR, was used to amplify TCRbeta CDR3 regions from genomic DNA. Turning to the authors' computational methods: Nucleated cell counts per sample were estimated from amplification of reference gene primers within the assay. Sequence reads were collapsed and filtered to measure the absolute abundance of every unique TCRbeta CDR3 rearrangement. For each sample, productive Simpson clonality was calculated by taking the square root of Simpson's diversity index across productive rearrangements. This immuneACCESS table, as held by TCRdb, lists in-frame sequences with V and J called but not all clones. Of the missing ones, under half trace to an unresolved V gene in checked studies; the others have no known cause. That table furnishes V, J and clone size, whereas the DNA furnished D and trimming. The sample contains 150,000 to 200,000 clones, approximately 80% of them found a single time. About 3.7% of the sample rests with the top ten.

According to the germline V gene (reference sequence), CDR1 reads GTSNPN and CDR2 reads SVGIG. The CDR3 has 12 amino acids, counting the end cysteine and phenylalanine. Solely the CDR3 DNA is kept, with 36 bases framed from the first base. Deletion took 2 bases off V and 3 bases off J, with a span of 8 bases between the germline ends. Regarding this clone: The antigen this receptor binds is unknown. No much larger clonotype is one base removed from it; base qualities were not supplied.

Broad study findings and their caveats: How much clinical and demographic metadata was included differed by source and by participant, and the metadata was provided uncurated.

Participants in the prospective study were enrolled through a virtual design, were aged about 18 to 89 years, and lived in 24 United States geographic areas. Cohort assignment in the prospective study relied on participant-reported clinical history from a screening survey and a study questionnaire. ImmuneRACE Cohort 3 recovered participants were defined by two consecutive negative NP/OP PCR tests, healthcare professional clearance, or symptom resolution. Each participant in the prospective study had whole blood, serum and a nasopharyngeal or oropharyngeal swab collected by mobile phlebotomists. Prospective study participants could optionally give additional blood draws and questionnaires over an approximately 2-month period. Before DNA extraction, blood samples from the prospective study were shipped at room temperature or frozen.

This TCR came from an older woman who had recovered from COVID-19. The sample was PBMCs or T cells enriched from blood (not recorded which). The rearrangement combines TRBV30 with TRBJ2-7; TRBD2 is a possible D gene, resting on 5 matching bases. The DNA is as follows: TGTGCCTGGAGTACCGGGGTCTACGAGCAGTACTTC. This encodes CAWSTGVYEQYF.